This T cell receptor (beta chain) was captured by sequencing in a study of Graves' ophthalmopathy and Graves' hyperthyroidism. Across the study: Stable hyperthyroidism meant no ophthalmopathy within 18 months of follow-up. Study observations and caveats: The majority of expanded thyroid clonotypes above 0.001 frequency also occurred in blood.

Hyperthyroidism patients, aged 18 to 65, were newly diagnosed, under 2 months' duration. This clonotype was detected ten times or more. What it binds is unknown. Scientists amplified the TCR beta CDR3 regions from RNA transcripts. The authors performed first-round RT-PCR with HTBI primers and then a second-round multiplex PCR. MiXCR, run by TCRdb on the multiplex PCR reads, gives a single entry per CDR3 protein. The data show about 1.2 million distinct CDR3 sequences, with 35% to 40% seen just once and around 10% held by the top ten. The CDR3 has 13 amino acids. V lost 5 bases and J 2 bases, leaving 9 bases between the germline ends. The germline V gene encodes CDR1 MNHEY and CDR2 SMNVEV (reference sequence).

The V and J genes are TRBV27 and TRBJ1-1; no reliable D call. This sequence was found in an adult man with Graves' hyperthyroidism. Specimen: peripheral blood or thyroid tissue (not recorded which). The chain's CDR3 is CASSIKVNTEAFF. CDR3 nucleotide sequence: TGTGCCAGCAGTATCAAGGTAAACACTGAAGCTTTCTTT.